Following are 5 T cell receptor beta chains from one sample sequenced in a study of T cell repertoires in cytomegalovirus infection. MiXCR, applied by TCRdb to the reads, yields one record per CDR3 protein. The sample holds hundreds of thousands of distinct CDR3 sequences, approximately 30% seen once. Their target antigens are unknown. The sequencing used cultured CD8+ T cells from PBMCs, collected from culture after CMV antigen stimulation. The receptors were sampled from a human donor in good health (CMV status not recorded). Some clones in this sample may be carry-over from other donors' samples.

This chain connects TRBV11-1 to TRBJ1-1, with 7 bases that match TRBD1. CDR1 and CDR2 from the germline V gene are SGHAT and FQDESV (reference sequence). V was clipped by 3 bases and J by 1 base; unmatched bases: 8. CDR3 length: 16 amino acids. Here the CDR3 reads CASSFQQGVRNTEAFF. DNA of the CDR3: TGTGCCAGCAGCTTTCAGCAGGGGGTAAGGAACACTGAAGCTTTCTTT.

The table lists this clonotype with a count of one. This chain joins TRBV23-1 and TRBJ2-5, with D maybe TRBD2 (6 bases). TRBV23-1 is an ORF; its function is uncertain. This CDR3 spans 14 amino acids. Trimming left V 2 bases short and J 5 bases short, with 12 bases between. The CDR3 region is CASSQALEGETQYF. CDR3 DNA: TGCGCCAGCAGTCAAGCACTGGAGGGGGAGACCCAGTACTTC.

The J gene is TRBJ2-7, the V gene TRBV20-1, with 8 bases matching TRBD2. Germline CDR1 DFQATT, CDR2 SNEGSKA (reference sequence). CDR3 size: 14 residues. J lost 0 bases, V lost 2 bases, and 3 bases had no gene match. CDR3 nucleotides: TGCAGTGCTAGACGGGAGGGGAGCTCCTACGAGCAGTACGTC. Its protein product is CSARREGSSYEQYV.

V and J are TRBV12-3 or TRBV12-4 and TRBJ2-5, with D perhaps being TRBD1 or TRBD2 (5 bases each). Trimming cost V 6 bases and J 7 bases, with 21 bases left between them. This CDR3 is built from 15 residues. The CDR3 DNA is TGTGCCAGCAGCCAAACCGGGGCGGGTTTTTTGACCCAGTACTTC. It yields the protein CASSQTGAGFLTQYF.

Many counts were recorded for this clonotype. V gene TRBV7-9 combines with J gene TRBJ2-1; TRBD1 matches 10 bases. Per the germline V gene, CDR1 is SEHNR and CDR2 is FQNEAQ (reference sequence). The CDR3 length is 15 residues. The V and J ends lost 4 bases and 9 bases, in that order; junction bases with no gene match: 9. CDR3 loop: CASSSTGGGFGEQFF. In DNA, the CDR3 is TGTGCCAGCAGCTCGACAGGGGGCGGCTTTGGTGAGCAGTTCTTC.